This is a list of T cell receptor beta chains from one sample in a study of cytomegalovirus exposure and HLA in healthy donors. Some clones are missing from TCRdb's copy, which holds only in-frame ones; the method was immunoSEQ multiplex PCR. The repertoire holds approximately 89,000 clones, with approximately 69% as singletons. Sample: PBMCs. These TCRs come from a female donor in good health and CMV-seronegative. The CDR3 runs from the conserved cysteine through the conserved F or W. D genes are given only for firm matches. Where a row states a size, it is once, few, many or the class of an expanded clone; other rows omit it.

CDR3nt: TGCGCCAGCAGCTTGGAAGCGGAGCGGGGCACAGATACGCAGTATTTT; CDR3aa: CASSLEAERGTDTQYF; d_gene: NA; j_gene: TRBJ2-3; v_gene: TRBV5-1; abundance: NA
CDR3nt: TGTGCTACAGGGGGACAGGGGAATTCACCCCTCCACTTT; CDR3aa: CATGGQGNSPLHF; d_gene: TRBD1; j_gene: TRBJ1-6; v_gene: TRBV7-2; abundance: NA
CDR3nt: TGTGCCTCCAGGGACAGGGGTAGCAATCAGCCCCAGCATTTT; CDR3aa: CASRDRGSNQPQHF; d_gene: TRBD1; j_gene: TRBJ1-5; v_gene: TRBV30; abundance: NA
CDR3nt: TGTGCTACCCACTCGGCAAGCGGAGCCTACAATGAGCAGTTCTTC; CDR3aa: CATHSASGAYNEQFF; d_gene: NA; j_gene: TRBJ2-1; v_gene: TRBV28; abundance: NA
CDR3nt: TGTGCCAGCAGCGCCAGGGAACTAGCGGGCAATGAGCAGTTCTTC; CDR3aa: CASSARELAGNEQFF; d_gene: TRBD2; j_gene: TRBJ2-1; v_gene: TRBV9; abundance: NA
CDR3nt: TGTGCCAGTAGTATAAGGGCAGGGTTATCCTACAATGAGCAGTTCTTC; CDR3aa: CASSIRAGLSYNEQFF; d_gene: NA; j_gene: TRBJ2-1; v_gene: TRBV19; abundance: NA
CDR3nt: TGTGCCAGCAGTGTAGGGGCGTACTACGAGCAGTACTTC; CDR3aa: CASSVGAYYEQYF; d_gene: NA; j_gene: TRBJ2-7; v_gene: TRBV27; abundance: NA
CDR3nt: TGTGCCAGCAGTTCAGGGGTCAGGGGGTCGAACACTGAAGCTTTCTTT; CDR3aa: CASSSGVRGSNTEAFF; d_gene: TRBD1; j_gene: TRBJ1-1; v_gene: TRBV28; abundance: NA
CDR3nt: TGTGCCAGCTCACCAATCCCCCTGGCACAAGAGACCCAGTACTTC; CDR3aa: CASSPIPLAQETQYF; d_gene: NA; j_gene: TRBJ2-5; v_gene: TRBV18; abundance: NA
CDR3nt: TGTGCCAGCAGCGACATTAGGGGGCGATCATCCTACGAGCAGTACTTC; CDR3aa: CASSDIRGRSSYEQYF; d_gene: TRBD1; j_gene: TRBJ2-7; v_gene: TRBV5-5; abundance: NA
CDR3nt: TGTGCCACCAGGACTAGCGGGAGTACAGATACGCAGTATTTT; CDR3aa: CATRTSGSTDTQYF; d_gene: TRBD2; j_gene: TRBJ2-3; v_gene: TRBV15; abundance: NA
CDR3nt: TGTGCCTGGACGGACAGTGGGTCTGGAAACACCATATATTTT; CDR3aa: CAWTDSGSGNTIYF; d_gene: NA; j_gene: TRBJ1-3; v_gene: TRBV30; abundance: NA
CDR3nt: TGCGCCAGCAGCTTGGGACAGCGAAATCAGCCCCAGCATTTT; CDR3aa: CASSLGQRNQPQHF; d_gene: NA; j_gene: TRBJ1-5; v_gene: TRBV5-1; abundance: NA
CDR3nt: TGTGCTAGCAGCTCCACAGAAGCAGATACGCAGTATTTT; CDR3aa: CASSSTEADTQYF; d_gene: NA; j_gene: TRBJ2-3; v_gene: TRBV7-7; abundance: NA
CDR3nt: TGTGCCAGCATCGACGGGACTAGCGGGGGACAGACCCAGTACTTC; CDR3aa: CASIDGTSGGQTQYF; d_gene: TRBD2; j_gene: TRBJ2-5; v_gene: TRBV27; abundance: NA
CDR3nt: TGCGCCAGCAGTGAGGCTCTTGGGCAGGGGGGCGAGCAGTACTTC; CDR3aa: CASSEALGQGGEQYF; d_gene: NA; j_gene: TRBJ2-7; v_gene: TRBV10-1; abundance: NA
CDR3nt: TGCGCCAGCAGGACTGGTTATGGCTACACCTTC; CDR3aa: CASRTGYGYTF; d_gene: NA; j_gene: TRBJ1-2; v_gene: TRBV5-1; abundance: few
CDR3nt: TGCGCCAGCAGCGTTAACAGGGCAGGCTCCTACAATGAGCAGTTCTTC; CDR3aa: CASSVNRAGSYNEQFF; d_gene: NA; j_gene: TRBJ2-1; v_gene: TRBV10-1; abundance: NA
CDR3nt: TGTGCCAGCAGCTTAGAGGGACTAGCGGGGAATGAGCAGTTCTTC; CDR3aa: CASSLEGLAGNEQFF; d_gene: TRBD2; j_gene: TRBJ2-1; v_gene: TRBV7-9; abundance: NA
CDR3nt: TGTGCCAGCAGTTTAGGCTTTTACAATGAGCAGTTCTTC; CDR3aa: CASSLGFYNEQFF; d_gene: NA; j_gene: TRBJ2-1; v_gene: TRBV27; abundance: few
CDR3nt: TGTGCCAGCAGTTGGACTATCTTGGGCGAGCAGTACTTC; CDR3aa: CASSWTILGEQYF; d_gene: NA; j_gene: TRBJ2-7; v_gene: TRBV27; abundance: NA
CDR3nt: TGTGCCAGCAGTGGACGACTAGCGCGTGATACGCAGTATTTT; CDR3aa: CASSGRLARDTQYF; d_gene: TRBD2; j_gene: TRBJ2-3; v_gene: TRBV2; abundance: NA
CDR3nt: TGCAGCGTTGAAACCGGAGCCGGTCCCCAGGGAAAACTGTTTTTT; CDR3aa: CSVETGAGPQGKLFF; d_gene: NA; j_gene: TRBJ1-4; v_gene: TRBV29-1; abundance: NA
CDR3nt: TGCGCCAGCGGGACGGGGGGCATGGAAGAGCAGTACTTC; CDR3aa: CASGTGGMEEQYF; d_gene: NA; j_gene: TRBJ2-7; v_gene: TRBV5-1; abundance: few
CDR3nt: TGTGCCAGCAGCCCTAGCGGGGGTGATAACAATGAGCAGTTCTTC; CDR3aa: CASSPSGGDNNEQFF; d_gene: TRBD2; j_gene: TRBJ2-1; v_gene: TRBV11-2; abundance: NA
CDR3nt: TGCGCCAGCAGCTTGGGAGGGAATAATCAGCCCCAGCATTTT; CDR3aa: CASSLGGNNQPQHF; d_gene: NA; j_gene: TRBJ1-5; v_gene: TRBV5-1; abundance: NA
CDR3nt: TGTGCCAGTAGCTCAGGGGGGAACACTGAAGCTTTCTTT; CDR3aa: CASSSGGNTEAFF; d_gene: TRBD1; j_gene: TRBJ1-1; v_gene: TRBV19; abundance: NA
CDR3nt: TGTGCCAGTAGTACCCCGGGACAGGGGTTAGAGTACGAGCAGTACTTC; CDR3aa: CASSTPGQGLEYEQYF; d_gene: TRBD1; j_gene: TRBJ2-7; v_gene: TRBV19; abundance: NA
CDR3nt: TGTGCCAGCAGCCTGACAGGGGGGTACACTGAAGCTTTCTTT; CDR3aa: CASSLTGGYTEAFF; d_gene: TRBD1; j_gene: TRBJ1-1; v_gene: TRBV7-9; abundance: NA
CDR3nt: TGCGCCAGCAGCTTGGCCAGTTTAGCGGGAGCAGATACGCAGTATTTT; CDR3aa: CASSLASLAGADTQYF; d_gene: TRBD2; j_gene: TRBJ2-3; v_gene: TRBV5-1; abundance: NA
CDR3nt: TGTGCCAGCAGCTTAGTAGCCCAGGGGGAAGCTTTCTTT; CDR3aa: CASSLVAQGEAFF; d_gene: NA; j_gene: TRBJ1-1; v_gene: TRBV11-2; abundance: NA
CDR3nt: TGTGCCAGTAGTGCCGTCGGGCCCGGAGGTAAGCCCCAGCATTTT; CDR3aa: CASSAVGPGGKPQHF; d_gene: NA; j_gene: TRBJ1-5; v_gene: TRBV19; abundance: NA
CDR3nt: TGTGCCAGTAGTATTGGTCTAGCGGCCGGGGAGCTGTTTTTT; CDR3aa: CASSIGLAAGELFF; d_gene: TRBD2; j_gene: TRBJ2-2; v_gene: TRBV19; abundance: NA
CDR3nt: TGCGCCAGCAGCCGGGAACCGGGACAGGGGGGAAACACCATATATTTT; CDR3aa: CASSREPGQGGNTIYF; d_gene: TRBD1; j_gene: TRBJ1-3; v_gene: TRBV4-1; abundance: few
CDR3nt: TGTGCCAGCAGCCCCGGGACAGGGGCGGGAGAGCAGTACTTC; CDR3aa: CASSPGTGAGEQYF; d_gene: TRBD1; j_gene: TRBJ2-7; v_gene: TRBV9; abundance: NA
CDR3nt: TGCAGCGTTGTTCGGGACATAAACACTGAAGCTTTCTTT; CDR3aa: CSVVRDINTEAFF; d_gene: NA; j_gene: TRBJ1-1; v_gene: TRBV29-1; abundance: NA
CDR3nt: TGTGCCTGGAGCGCCGGCCGACAGGTTAGGGACTATGGCTACACCTTC; CDR3aa: CAWSAGRQVRDYGYTF; d_gene: NA; j_gene: TRBJ1-2; v_gene: TRBV30; abundance: NA
CDR3nt: TGTGCCAGCACACGGACAGGTTCTGACACTGAAGCTTTCTTT; CDR3aa: CASTRTGSDTEAFF; d_gene: TRBD1; j_gene: TRBJ1-1; v_gene: TRBV25-1; abundance: NA
CDR3nt: TGTGCCACTACCGGGACATCGAACACCGGGGAGCTGTTTTTT; CDR3aa: CATTGTSNTGELFF; d_gene: NA; j_gene: TRBJ2-2; v_gene: TRBV2; abundance: NA
CDR3nt: TGCGCCAGCAGCCAAGTTAGCAGGGTTGAGACCCAGTACTTC; CDR3aa: CASSQVSRVETQYF; d_gene: NA; j_gene: TRBJ2-5; v_gene: TRBV4-1; abundance: NA
CDR3nt: TGTGCCAGCAGCCCCCGGGACGGGGGAGTAGCGGGAGGGCCGTACGAGCAGTACTTC; CDR3aa: CASSPRDGGVAGGPYEQYF; d_gene: TRBD2; j_gene: TRBJ2-7; v_gene: TRBV13; abundance: NA
CDR3nt: TGTGCCAGCAGCTTAGGATATGGGGGGGATTCACCCCTCCACTTT; CDR3aa: CASSLGYGGDSPLHF; d_gene: NA; j_gene: TRBJ1-6; v_gene: TRBV7-2; abundance: NA
CDR3nt: TGTGCCAGCAGGGACAGTGTCTCAAATCAGCCCCAGCATTTT; CDR3aa: CASRDSVSNQPQHF; d_gene: NA; j_gene: TRBJ1-5; v_gene: TRBV27; abundance: few
CDR3nt: TGCGCCAGCAGCTTGGATGAGGGCGGGAGTTCCTACAATGAGCAGTTCTTC; CDR3aa: CASSLDEGGSSYNEQFF; d_gene: TRBD2; j_gene: TRBJ2-1; v_gene: TRBV5-1; abundance: NA
CDR3nt: TGTGCCAGCAGCCCTCGGACAGCGAACACCGGGGAGCTGTTTTTT; CDR3aa: CASSPRTANTGELFF; d_gene: NA; j_gene: TRBJ2-2; v_gene: TRBV7-2; abundance: NA
CDR3nt: TGTGCCAGCAGTGACCTCGGGACAGGGTATGAAAAACTGTTTTTT; CDR3aa: CASSDLGTGYEKLFF; d_gene: TRBD1; j_gene: TRBJ1-4; v_gene: TRBV27; abundance: once
CDR3nt: TGCGCCAGCAGCCCTGCCAGGGGGCAAGGAGGCTACACCTTC; CDR3aa: CASSPARGQGGYTF; d_gene: TRBD1; j_gene: TRBJ1-2; v_gene: TRBV4-3; abundance: NA
CDR3nt: TGTGCCAGCAGCCGGGAGAGAGGAGATACGCAGTATTTT; CDR3aa: CASSRERGDTQYF; d_gene: NA; j_gene: TRBJ2-3; v_gene: TRBV11-3; abundance: few
CDR3nt: TGCAGCGTTGAAGATATTGGCGGGAGGGCCAGGGAGACCCAGTACTTC; CDR3aa: CSVEDIGGRARETQYF; d_gene: TRBD2; j_gene: TRBJ2-5; v_gene: TRBV29-1; abundance: few
CDR3nt: TGTGCCAGCTCACGCGGGACTAGCGGGGGCGATGAGCAGTTCTTC; CDR3aa: CASSRGTSGGDEQFF; d_gene: TRBD2; j_gene: TRBJ2-1; v_gene: TRBV18; abundance: NA
CDR3nt: TGTGCCAGCAGTTACACAGGGGGCATCTACGAGCAGTACTTC; CDR3aa: CASSYTGGIYEQYF; d_gene: TRBD1; j_gene: TRBJ2-7; v_gene: TRBV6-5; abundance: NA
CDR3nt: TGTGCCAGCAGTTCAGCAGGGGCGAACACCGGGGAGCTGTTTTTT; CDR3aa: CASSSAGANTGELFF; d_gene: NA; j_gene: TRBJ2-2; v_gene: TRBV28; abundance: NA
CDR3nt: TGCGCCAGCAGTCCACCCGGACAGGTTTACGAGCAGTACTTC; CDR3aa: CASSPPGQVYEQYF; d_gene: TRBD1; j_gene: TRBJ2-7; v_gene: TRBV10-1; abundance: NA
CDR3nt: TGTGCCAGCAAGGACACCGAAGGCGCTGAAGCTTTCTTT; CDR3aa: CASKDTEGAEAFF; d_gene: NA; j_gene: TRBJ1-1; v_gene: TRBV9; abundance: once
CDR3nt: TGTGCCAGCAGCCAGGGACTAGCGCCCTACGAGCAGTACTTC; CDR3aa: CASSQGLAPYEQYF; d_gene: TRBD2; j_gene: TRBJ2-7; v_gene: TRBV5-4; abundance: NA
CDR3nt: TGTGCCAGCAGCAGGCGAAGCTCTGAAGCTTTCTTT; CDR3aa: CASSRRSSEAFF; d_gene: NA; j_gene: TRBJ1-1; v_gene: TRBV2; abundance: NA
CDR3nt: TGTGCCAGCAGCTTAGCCGGGGGGGCCGGTGAGCAGTTCTTC; CDR3aa: CASSLAGGAGEQFF; d_gene: TRBD2; j_gene: TRBJ2-1; v_gene: TRBV7-6; abundance: NA